The 22 T cell receptor beta chains below were found in one sample sequenced in a study of blood T cell repertoires in COVID-19. Method: immunoSEQ multiplex PCR; TCRdb's copy keeps in-frame clones and lacks some. The sample gives about 330,000 clones, under 90% of which show up once; about 9.4% is in the top ten. Sequencing used PBMCs or T cells enriched from blood (not recorded which). These receptors originate from a woman under 30 who had recovered from COVID-19.

CDR3 DNA: TGCGCCAGCAGCTTGAGCGGGCAGGGCCAGCCCCAGCATTTT. This gives the protein CASSLSGQGQPQHF. The rearrangement joins TRBV5-1 to TRBJ1-5; perhaps TRBD1 as D (5 bases). The CDR3 is 14 amino acids. CDR1 is SGHRS, CDR2 YFSETQ, per germline. The V end was cut by 1 base, the J end by 7 bases, with 12 bases between.

The chain links TRBV9 to TRBJ1-6; D unclear. Trimming cost V 3 bases and J 7 bases, with 11 bases left between them. Germline V gene sequence: CDR1 SGDLS, CDR2 YYNGEE. The CDR3 totals 14 residues. The CDR3 DNA follows: TGTGCCAGCAGCGCCGGGATCGGAAATTCACCCCTCCACTTT. Translated: CASSAGIGNSPLHF. Variable domain in full (rest from reference TRBV9 and TRBJ1-6): DSGVTQTPKHLITATGQRVTLRCSPRSGDLSVYWYQQSLDQGLQFLIQYYNGEERAKGNILERFSAQQFPDLHSELNLSSLELGDSALYFCASSAGIGNSPLHFGNGTRLTVT.

The chain has TRBV5-5 and TRBJ1-1; TRBD1 matches 9 bases. The CDR3 runs 15 residues. With 4 bases clipped from V and 8 bases from J, the junction kept 12 bases outside the gene matches. The germline V gene has CDR1 SGHKS and CDR2 YYEKEE (reference sequence). CDR3: CASSHSGQGREEAFF. CDR3 DNA: TGTGCCAGCAGCCACTCGGGACAGGGTCGAGAAGAAGCTTTCTTT.

This clone appeared a single time. The chain is built from TRBV25-1 and TRBJ1-1, with D possibly matching TRBD1 (5 bases). CDR1 is MGHDK, CDR2 SYGVNS, per germline. The germline V and J ends were trimmed by 4 bases and 0 bases, with 15 bases remaining between them. This CDR3 region has 16 residues. The CDR3 spells CASSGRQFNMNTEAFF. The CDR3 bases are TGTGCCAGCAGTGGTCGACAGTTTAACATGAACACTGAAGCTTTCTTT.

The J gene is TRBJ1-2, the V gene TRBV24-1, with D possibly matching TRBD1 (6 bases). V dropped 3 bases and J dropped 2 bases, with 9 bases sitting between them. CDR3 length equals 14 residues. The germline CDR1 and CDR2 sequences are KGHDR and SFDVKD. Here the CDR3 reads CATSDPRGNYGYTF. DNA of the CDR3: TGTGCCACCAGTGATCCCAGGGGAAACTATGGCTACACCTTC.

The chain carries TRBV10-3 and TRBJ2-3, with 8 positions matching TRBD1. With V trimmed by 6 bases and J by 1 base, 3 bases remained unmatched. This CDR3 spans 14 amino acids. Germline V CDR1 and CDR2: ENHRY, SYGVKD. CDR3 in DNA: TGTGCCATCAGCAAGACAGGGGGCACAGATACGCAGTATTTT. Translating it yields CAISKTGGTDTQYF.

The CDR3 region is CASSRGDTDTQYF. CDR3 nucleotide sequence: TGTGCCAGCTCTCGAGGTGACACAGATACGCAGTATTTT. This chain connects TRBV18 to TRBJ2-3, with D unclear. CDR1 KGHSH and CDR2 LQKENI come from the germline V gene. CDR3 length equals 13 residues. V was shortened by 6 bases and J by 2 bases, with 9 bases between the two germline ends. Full variable domain (rest looked up from reference TRBV18 and TRBJ2-3): NAGVMQNPRHLVRRRGQEARLRCSPMKGHSHVYWYRQLPEEGLKFMVYLQKENIIDESGMPKERFSAEFPKEGPSILRIQQVVRGDSAAYFCASSRGDTDTQYFGPGTRLTVL.

CDR3 DNA sequence: TGTGCCAGCAGACGATTCCCTCCGGGGACAGGCCTGAGGGATACGCAGTATTTT. Its translation is CASRRFPPGTGLRDTQYF. The gene calls are TRBV6-6 and TRBJ2-3; 8 bases are shared with TRBD1. From germline, CDR1 is MNHNY and CDR2 SVGAGI (reference sequence). J gave up 6 bases and V 6 bases, and 20 bases lay outside the gene matches. This CDR3 has 18 residues.

Note on this clone: Compared with germline, one end of the junction differs, possibly owing to a read error. The rearrangement joins TRBV2 to TRBJ2-1, with 9 nucleotides matching TRBD1. Germline V lookup: CDR1 SNHLY, CDR2 FYNNEI. The CDR3 extends over 14 amino acids. In DNA form, the CDR3 reads TGTGCCAGCCAAGCCGGGACAGGGAATATGAAGTTGGTCTTC. Encoded protein: CASQAGTGNMKLVF.

The V call is TRBV4-1, the J call TRBJ2-3, with 15 bases that match TRBD2. CDR1 and CDR2 (germline): MGHRA, YSYEKL. V shed 4 bases and J 0 bases; nucleotides not matched to a gene: 11. The CDR3 sequence is 20 residues long. The CDR3, as DNA: TGCGCCAGCAGCCTTCGCCGGACTAGCGGGGGGGGTACTAGCACAGATACGCAGTATTTT. Amino acids: CASSLRRTSGGGTSTDTQYF.

As concerns this clone: Within the sample, other DNA sequences also encode this same CDR3. The rearrangement links TRBV27 to TRBJ1-1; 7 nucleotides agree with TRBD1. In germline, CDR1 is MNHEY, CDR2 SMNVEV (reference sequence). V gave up 4 bases and J gave up 4 bases; unmatched junction bases: 3. This CDR3 is built from 13 residues. The chain's CDR3 is CASSSRGSTEAFF. In DNA form, the CDR3 reads TGTGCCAGCAGTTCCAGGGGGTCCACTGAAGCTTTCTTT.

The chain couples TRBV3-1 (or the pseudogene TRBV3-2) to TRBJ2-3; 9 bases agree with TRBD2. From germline, CDR1 is LGHDT and CDR2 YNNKEL (reference sequence). This CDR3 region has 16 residues. V lost 7 bases to trimming and J lost 0 bases; unmatched junction nucleotides: 8. CDR3 bases: TGTGCCAGCACCTCGCGGCTAGCGGGAAGCACAGATACGCAGTATTTT. It translates to CASTSRLAGSTDTQYF.

V is TRBV13 and J is TRBJ2-4; TRBD2 is a possible D gene (5 bases). Deletions cut 4 bases from V and 5 bases from J, with 12 bases between. Per germline, CDR1 PRHDT and CDR2 FYEKMQ (reference sequence). CDR3 length equals 14 residues. CDR3 DNA sequence: TGTGCCAGCAGCTCCCGGAGGCAGGAAAACATTCAGTACTTC. Encoded protein: CASSSRRQENIQYF.

The chain combines TRBV9 with TRBJ1-5; no firm D call. Trimming cost V 0 bases and J 6 bases, with 13 bases left between them. The V gene's germline CDR1 is SGDLS and CDR2 YYNGEE. This CDR3 contains 15 residues. The CDR3 spells CASSVGADQSQPQHF. The CDR3 DNA follows: TGTGCCAGCAGCGTAGGGGCAGATCAATCTCAGCCCCAGCATTTT.

The J gene is TRBJ2-4, the V gene TRBV7-5; the D call in the table, TRBD1, was not verified against the DNA. TRBV7-5 is shown as a pseudogene. This CDR3 has 20 residues. The CDR3 region is CVRSLCVWQNDIVAKNIQYF. The CDR3 region has the DNA TGTGTCAGAAGCCTCTGTGTGTGGCAGAACGACATAGTAGCCAAAAACATTCAGTACTTC.

V gene TRBV6-5 combines with J gene TRBJ1-1; 8 bases are shared with TRBD1. This CDR3 contains 14 residues. Germline V lookup: CDR1 MNHEY, CDR2 SVGAGI. With 3 bases clipped from V and 10 bases from J, the junction kept 10 bases outside the gene matches. CDR3 nucleotides: TGTGCCAGCAGTTATTCCCCAGGGGGCGTAGCAGCTTTCTTT. Its protein is CASSYSPGGVAAFF.

V is TRBV6-6 and J is TRBJ1-1; D unresolved. The CDR3 is made up of 14 amino acids. The V and J ends lost 4 bases and 4 bases respectively, with 13 bases between them. CDR1 is MNHNY and CDR2 is SVGAGI in the germline V gene (reference sequence). The CDR3 region is CASSSRGEGTEAFF. In DNA, the CDR3 is TGTGCCAGCAGTTCCCGCGGGGAGGGCACTGAAGCTTTCTTT.

In its sample, this clone was seen once. The chain joins TRBV28 to TRBJ2-3; D perhaps matches TRBD2 (5 bases). CDR1 is MDHEN and CDR2 is SYDVKM in the germline V gene. The CDR3 runs to 13 residues. Trimming shortened V by 5 bases and J by 5 bases, and 11 bases separated the two germline ends. For the CDR3, the DNA is TGTGCCAGCAGTGTGGGAGCCAGAGATACGCAGTATTTT. Protein sequence: CASSVGARDTQYF.

The chain has TRBV20-1 and TRBJ2-3, with 7 bases aligning to TRBD2. The V gene's germline CDR1 is DFQATT and CDR2 SNEGSKA (reference sequence). The V segment lost 1 base and the J segment 8 bases; nucleotides outside the gene matches: 0. The CDR3 has 11 residues. The CDR3 DNA sequence: TGCAGTGCTAGAGGGGGGGGTACGCAGTATTTT. It encodes CSARGGGTQYF.

This chain links TRBV5-4 with TRBJ2-5; possibly TRBD1 for D (6 bases). Between the trimmed V and J ends, which lost 5 bases and 1 base, there was a span of 9 bases. Germline-derived CDR1 and CDR2 are SGHNT and YYREEE (reference sequence). The CDR3 has 13 residues. This chain's CDR3 is CASSRDTQETQYF. The CDR3, as DNA: TGTGCCAGCAGTCGGGACACCCAAGAGACCCAGTACTTC.

The count of this clone is one. The chain recombines TRBV4-1 with TRBJ2-7, with 10 bases matching TRBD2. From germline, CDR1 is MGHRA and CDR2 YSYEKL. V gave up 2 bases and J gave up 6 bases; unmatched junction bases: 4. The CDR3 totals 14 residues. In DNA form, the CDR3 reads TGCGCCAGCAGCCAATCGGGACTAGCGACCGAGCAGTACTTC. Protein product: CASSQSGLATEQYF.

The gene calls are TRBV7-9 and TRBJ1-5; TRBD1 matches 7 bases. The V gene's germline CDR1 is SEHNR and CDR2 FQNEAQ (reference sequence). Losses at the gene ends were 4 bases for V and 0 bases for J; bases not matched to a gene: 3. The CDR3 covers 15 residues. The CDR3 is CASSSTGSSNQPQHF. The DNA of the CDR3 is TGTGCCAGCAGCTCGACAGGGTCTAGCAATCAGCCCCAGCATTTT.